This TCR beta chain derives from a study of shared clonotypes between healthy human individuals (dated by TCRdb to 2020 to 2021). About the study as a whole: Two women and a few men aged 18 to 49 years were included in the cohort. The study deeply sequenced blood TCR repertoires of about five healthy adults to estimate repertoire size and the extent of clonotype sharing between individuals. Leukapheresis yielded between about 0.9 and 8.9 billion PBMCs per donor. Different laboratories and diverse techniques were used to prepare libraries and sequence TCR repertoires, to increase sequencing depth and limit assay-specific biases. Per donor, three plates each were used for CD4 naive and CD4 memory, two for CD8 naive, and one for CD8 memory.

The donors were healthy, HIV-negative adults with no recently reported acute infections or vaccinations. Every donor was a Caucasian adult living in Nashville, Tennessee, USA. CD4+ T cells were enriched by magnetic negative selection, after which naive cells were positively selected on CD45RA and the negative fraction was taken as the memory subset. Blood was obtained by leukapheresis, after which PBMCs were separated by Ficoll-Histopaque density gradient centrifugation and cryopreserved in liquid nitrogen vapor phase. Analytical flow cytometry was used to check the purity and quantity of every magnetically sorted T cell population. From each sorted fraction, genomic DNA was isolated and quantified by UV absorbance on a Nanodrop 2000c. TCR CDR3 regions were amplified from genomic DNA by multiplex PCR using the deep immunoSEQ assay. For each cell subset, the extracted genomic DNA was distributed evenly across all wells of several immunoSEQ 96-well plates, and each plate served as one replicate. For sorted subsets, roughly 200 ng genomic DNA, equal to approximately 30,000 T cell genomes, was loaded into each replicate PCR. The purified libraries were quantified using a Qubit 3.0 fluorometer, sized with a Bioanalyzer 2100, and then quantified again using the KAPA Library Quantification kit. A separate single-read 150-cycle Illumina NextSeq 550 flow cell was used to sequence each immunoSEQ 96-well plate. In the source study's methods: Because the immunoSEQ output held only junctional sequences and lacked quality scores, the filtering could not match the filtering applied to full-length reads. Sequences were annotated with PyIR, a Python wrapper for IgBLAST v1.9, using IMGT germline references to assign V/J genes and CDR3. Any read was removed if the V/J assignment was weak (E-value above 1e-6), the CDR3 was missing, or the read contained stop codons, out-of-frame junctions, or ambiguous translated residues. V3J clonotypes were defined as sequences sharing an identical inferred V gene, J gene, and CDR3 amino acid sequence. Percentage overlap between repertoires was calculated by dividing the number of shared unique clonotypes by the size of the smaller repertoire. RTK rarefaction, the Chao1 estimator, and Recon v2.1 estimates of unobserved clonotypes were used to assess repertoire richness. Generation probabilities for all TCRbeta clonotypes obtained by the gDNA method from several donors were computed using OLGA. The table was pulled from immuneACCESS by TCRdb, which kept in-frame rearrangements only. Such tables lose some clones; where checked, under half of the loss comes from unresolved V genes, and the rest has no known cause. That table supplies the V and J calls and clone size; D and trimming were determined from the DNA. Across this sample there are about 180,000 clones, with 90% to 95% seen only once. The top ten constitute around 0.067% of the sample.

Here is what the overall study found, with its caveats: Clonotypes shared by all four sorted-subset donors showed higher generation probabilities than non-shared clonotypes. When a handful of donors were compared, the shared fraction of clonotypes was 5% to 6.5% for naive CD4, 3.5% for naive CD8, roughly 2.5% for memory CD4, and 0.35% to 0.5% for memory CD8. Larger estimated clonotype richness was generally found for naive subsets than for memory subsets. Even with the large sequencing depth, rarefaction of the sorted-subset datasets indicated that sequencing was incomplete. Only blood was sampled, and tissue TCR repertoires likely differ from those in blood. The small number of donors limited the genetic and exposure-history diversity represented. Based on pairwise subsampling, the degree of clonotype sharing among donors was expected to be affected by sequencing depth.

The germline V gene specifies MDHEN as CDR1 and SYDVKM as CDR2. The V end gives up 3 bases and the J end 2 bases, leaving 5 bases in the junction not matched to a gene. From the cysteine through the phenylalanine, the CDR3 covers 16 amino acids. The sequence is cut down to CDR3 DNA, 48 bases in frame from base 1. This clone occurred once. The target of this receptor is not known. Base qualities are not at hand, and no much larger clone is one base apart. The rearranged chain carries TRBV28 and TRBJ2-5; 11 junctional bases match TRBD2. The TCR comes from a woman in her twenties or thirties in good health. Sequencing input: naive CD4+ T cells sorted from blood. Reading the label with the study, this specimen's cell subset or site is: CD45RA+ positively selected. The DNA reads TGTGCCAGCAGTTTGGTTGGGACTAGCGGACAAGAGACCCAGTACTTC. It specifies CASSLVGTSGQETQYF.